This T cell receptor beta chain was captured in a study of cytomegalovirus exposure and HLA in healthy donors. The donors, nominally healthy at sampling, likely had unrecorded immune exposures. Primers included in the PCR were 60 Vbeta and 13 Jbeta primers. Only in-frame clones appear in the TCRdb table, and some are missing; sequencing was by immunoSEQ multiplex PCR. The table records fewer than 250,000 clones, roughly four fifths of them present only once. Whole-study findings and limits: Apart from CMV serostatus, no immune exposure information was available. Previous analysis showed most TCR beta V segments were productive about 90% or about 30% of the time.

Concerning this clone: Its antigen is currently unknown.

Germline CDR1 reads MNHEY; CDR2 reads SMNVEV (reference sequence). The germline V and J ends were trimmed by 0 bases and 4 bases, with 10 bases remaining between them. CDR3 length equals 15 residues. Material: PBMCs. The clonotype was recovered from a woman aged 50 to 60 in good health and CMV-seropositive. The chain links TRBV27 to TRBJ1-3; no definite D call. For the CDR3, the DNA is TGTGCCAGCAGTTTATCCGGGGTCTCGGGAAACACCATATATTTT. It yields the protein CASSLSGVSGNTIYF.